These T cell receptor beta chains were read from a single sample in a study of OX40 agonist ivuxolimab in advanced cancers. Profiling relied on immunoSEQ multiplex PCR, and the TCRdb table lists in-frame clones only, not all of them. The sample records about 35,000 clones, 65% to 80% being singletons. The sample here was CD4+ or CD8+ T cells sorted from blood, taken in a trial of the OX40 agonist ivuxolimab. The receptors stem from an adult with an advanced solid tumor such as melanoma, head and neck, liver or kidney cancer. Each CDR3 is given with its conserved first and last residue. The order of the fields is J gene, D gene, clone size, V gene, CDR3 DNA, CDR3 protein. D genes are given only for firm matches. Where a row states a size, it is once, few, many or the class of an expanded clone; other rows omit it.

J: TRBJ1-2
D: .
size: .
V: TRBV6-4
DNA: TGTGCCAGCAGTGAATCGACAGGAAAGTCCTATGGCTACACCTTC
CDR3: CASSESTGKSYGYTF

J: TRBJ1-6
D: .
size: few
V: TRBV5-1
DNA: TGCGCCAGCAGCTTGAGGCAGGGCGGCGGGGCCCTCCACTTT
CDR3: CASSLRQGGGALHF

J: TRBJ2-3
D: .
size: .
V: TRBV29-1
DNA: TGCAGCGTTTCTGCGGGCAACACAGATACGCAGTATTTT
CDR3: CSVSAGNTDTQYF

J: TRBJ2-7
D: .
size: few
V: TRBV29-1
DNA: TGCAGCGTTGATGTCCTACAAAAGGGGCAGTACTTC
CDR3: CSVDVLQKGQYF

J: TRBJ1-1
D: .
size: .
V: TRBV18
DNA: TGTGCCAGCTCACGGGGACCCGAGCTCCCCACTGAAGCTTTCTTT
CDR3: CASSRGPELPTEAFF

J: TRBJ2-7
D: .
size: medium-sized
V: TRBV6-5
DNA: TGTGCCAGCAGATACCTCATATCCTCCTACGAGCAGTACTTC
CDR3: CASRYLISSYEQYF

J: TRBJ2-1
D: .
size: .
V: TRBV6-5
DNA: TGTGCCAGCAGTTACGCCTCCTACAATGAGCAGTTCTTC
CDR3: CASSYASYNEQFF

J: TRBJ1-2
D: .
size: .
V: TRBV11-2
DNA: TGTGCCAGCAGCTTAGTTCCTCATAACTATGGCTACACCTTC
CDR3: CASSLVPHNYGYTF

J: TRBJ2-3
D: .
size: few
V: TRBV7-9
DNA: TGTGCCAGCAGCTTAGATGAGCGAGATACGCAGTATTTT
CDR3: CASSLDERDTQYF

J: TRBJ2-7
D: TRBD1
size: .
V: TRBV5-1
DNA: TGCGCCAGCAGCTTGGGGACAGGCCTCTCCTACGAGCAGTACTTC
CDR3: CASSLGTGLSYEQYF

J: TRBJ1-1
D: TRBD1
size: medium-sized
V: TRBV6-5
DNA: TGTGCCAGCACCGGGACAGGGGTTGAAGCTTTCTTT
CDR3: CASTGTGVEAFF

J: TRBJ1-1
D: .
size: once
V: TRBV5-1
DNA: TGCGCCAGCAGCTTAACCGGGGGCACTGAAGCTTTCTTT
CDR3: CASSLTGGTEAFF

J: TRBJ1-4
D: .
size: .
V: TRBV27
DNA: TGTGCCAGCAGTTTTACTGCTGCAACTAATGAAAAACTGTTTTTT
CDR3: CASSFTAATNEKLFF

J: TRBJ2-7
D: .
size: few
V: TRBV29-1
DNA: TGCAGCGCACTTGGTCGGGGAGCCTACGAGCAGTACTTC
CDR3: CSALGRGAYEQYF

J: TRBJ1-3
D: TRBD1
size: .
V: TRBV9
DNA: TGTGCCAGCAGCGTACAGGGGGCGACGGGAAACACCATATATTTT
CDR3: CASSVQGATGNTIYF

J: TRBJ2-1
D: TRBD1
size: few
V: TRBV19
DNA: TGTGCCAGTAGTATAATGGGTTGGTGGGGACAGGGGAGGTCGGATGAGCAGTTCTTC
CDR3: CASSIMGWWGQGRSDEQFF

J: TRBJ1-6
D: TRBD1
size: .
V: TRBV5-6
DNA: TGTGCCAGCAGAGAACAGGGGGCAGGTAATTCACCCCTCCACTTT
CDR3: CASREQGAGNSPLHF

J: TRBJ2-7
D: .
size: .
V: TRBV30
DNA: TGTGCCTGGAGTGTACTCTACGAGCAGTACTTC
CDR3: CAWSVLYEQYF

J: TRBJ2-7
D: .
size: .
V: TRBV20-1
DNA: TGCAGTGCTAGCCACGAGCAGTACTTC
CDR3: CSASHEQYF

J: TRBJ2-2
D: .
size: .
V: TRBV5-1
DNA: TGCGCCAGCAGCTTGGGGTCTTCGAACACCGGGGAGCTGTTTTTT
CDR3: CASSLGSSNTGELFF

J: TRBJ2-2
D: .
size: .
V: TRBV6-1
DNA: TGTGCCAGCACTGTCTTCGGTGGGCTGTTTTTT
CDR3: CASTVFGGLFF

J: TRBJ2-1
D: TRBD2
size: .
V: TRBV2
DNA: TGTGCCAGCAGGGAGGGACTAGCGGGGGTGAATGAGCAGTTCTTC
CDR3: CASREGLAGVNEQFF

J: TRBJ2-3
D: TRBD2
size: .
V: TRBV11-1
DNA: TGTGCCAGCAGCCGCCGTAGTAGTGGGACTAGCATAGATACGCAGTATTTT
CDR3: CASSRRSSGTSIDTQYF

J: TRBJ1-1
D: .
size: .
V: TRBV28
DNA: TGTGCCAGCAGTCCAAATAAGAACACTGAAGCTTTCTTT
CDR3: CASSPNKNTEAFF